The following is a T cell receptor beta chain sequence with its context. The sample belongs to a study of blood T cell repertoires in COVID-19. Cohort 3 recovered donors had two negative PCRs, clearance, or symptom resolution. This CDR3 contains 15 residues. Germline V gene sequence: CDR1 SGDLS, CDR2 YYNGEE. Trimming at V came to 0 bases and at J to 4 bases, leaving 5 bases not matched to a gene. TCRdb keeps only in-frame clones here, not all; method: immunoSEQ multiplex PCR. Counted here are fewer than 350,000 clones, approximately 85% occurring once; the ten biggest clones make up just under 1%. The sequenced sample was PBMCs or T cells enriched from blood (not recorded which). The chain links TRBV9 to TRBJ1-2; TRBD1 agrees at 8 bases. The sequence came from a woman aged 30 to 39 who had recovered from COVID-19. CDR3 sequence: CASSVAGGHFYGYTF. CDR3 coding DNA: TGTGCCAGCAGCGTAGCAGGGGGCCACTTCTATGGCTACACCTTC.